A single sample gave rise to the 16 T cell receptor beta chains below, sequenced in a study of shared clonotypes between healthy human individuals. Sequencing used immunoSEQ multiplex PCR; TCRdb keeps in-frame clones, though not all of them. This sample has 2 million or so clones, with over 85% found just once. CD8 cells classed as naive were CD45RO-negative and positively selected for CCR7, excluding terminally differentiated effector memory CD45RA+ cells. Input material: naive CD8+ T cells sorted from blood. Receptors were obtained from a man aged 18 to 30 in good health.

Of note for this clone: The identical CDR3 is also encoded by other nucleotide sequences in the sample. The chain employs TRBV9 and TRBJ1-1; no clear D. Germline V gives CDR1 SGDLS, CDR2 YYNGEE. The CDR3 length is 13 residues. The V end lost 0 bases, the J end lost 3 bases, and 6 bases lay between the germline ends. The CDR3 is CASSVDAHTEAFF. Written as DNA, the CDR3 is TGTGCCAGCAGCGTAGATGCCCACACTGAAGCTTTCTTT.

The J gene is TRBJ1-1, the V gene TRBV10-2; a possible D gene is TRBD1 (5 bases). The germline V and J ends were trimmed by 0 bases and 4 bases, with 18 bases remaining between them. The CDR3 has 17 residues. Germline V gene lookup returns CDR1 WSHSY and CDR2 SAAADI. The CDR3 loop reads CASSESMVRYGGTEAFF. The CDR3 DNA reads TGCGCCAGCAGTGAGTCGATGGTAAGATACGGGGGCACTGAAGCTTTCTTT.

This clone has just one count. The genes are TRBV6-5 and TRBJ2-7, with D tentatively TRBD2 (5 bases). Deletions cut 11 bases from V and 2 bases from J, with 13 bases between. CDR1 is MNHEY, CDR2 SVGAGI, per germline. The CDR3 length is 12 residues. The CDR3, as DNA: TGTGCCGCTTGGGGAGTCGCCTACGAGCAGTACTTC. Its protein product is CAAWGVAYEQYF.

The rearrangement uses TRBV30 and TRBJ1-5; D unresolved. The ends were cut back, 5 bases at V and 6 bases at J, with 8 bases in the middle. In germline, CDR1 is GTSNPN, CDR2 SVGIG (reference sequence). CDR3 length equals 11 residues. In DNA, the CDR3 is TGTGCCTGGGGGGTTGGTCAGCCCCAGCATTTT. Its translation: CAWGVGQPQHF.

CDR3 amino acids: CASSGTSGDVNEQFF. The CDR3 DNA is TGTGCCAGCAGCGGGACTAGCGGGGATGTCAATGAGCAGTTCTTC. The rearrangement links TRBV9 to TRBJ2-1, with TRBD2 matching 12 bases. Losses at the gene ends were 3 bases for V and 6 bases for J; bases not matched to a gene: 4. The CDR3 is 15 residues long. From germline, CDR1 is SGDLS and CDR2 YYNGEE.

The chain carries TRBV28 and TRBJ1-5; TRBD1 aligns across 7 bases. CDR1 MDHEN and CDR2 SYDVKM come from the germline V gene. Unmatched junction bases numbered 10, after V lost 4 bases and J lost 4 bases. The CDR3 has 16 amino acids. In nucleotides, the CDR3 is TGTGCCAGCAGTTCTGGACTCACAGGGGTGAATCAGCCCCAGCATTTT. Encoded protein: CASSSGLTGVNQPQHF.

The rearrangement uses TRBV25-1 and TRBJ1-3; D call uncertain. Looked up from germline, CDR1 is MGHDK and CDR2 is SYGVNS. This CDR3 is 14 amino acids long. Trimming took off 5 bases at V and 2 bases at J, with 10 bases between the two ends. CDR3 DNA sequence: TGTGCCAGCAGTCTGGATCTGCCTGGAAACACCATATATTTT. It encodes CASSLDLPGNTIYF.

On this clone: The sample carries other DNA sequences with the same CDR3. This chain links TRBV6-5 with TRBJ1-5; D uncertain. V lost 0 bases and J lost 3, with 9 bases in between. Germline lookup yields CDR1 MNHEY and CDR2 SVGAGI. This CDR3 contains 15 residues. The CDR3 coding sequence is TGTGCCAGCAGTTACTCAGAGGGCCCCAATCAGCCCCAGCATTTT. Encoded protein: CASSYSEGPNQPQHF.

The chain recombines TRBV19 with TRBJ2-7, with 8 bases that match TRBD2. Germline lookup yields CDR1 LNHDA and CDR2 SQIVND (reference sequence). This CDR3 is 15 amino acids long. Trimming cost V 1 base and J 0 bases; bases outside gene matches: 2. CDR3 protein: CASSIGLAFSYEQYF. CDR3 bases: TGTGCCAGTAGTATAGGACTAGCGTTCTCCTACGAGCAGTACTTC.

The chain couples TRBV10-1 to TRBJ2-7; TRBD1 is a possible D gene (6 bases). The CDR3 runs to 14 residues. Trimming took off 0 bases at V and 5 bases at J, with 11 bases between the two ends. The germline V gene encodes CDR1 WNHNN and CDR2 SYGVQD (reference sequence). In nucleotides, the CDR3 is TGCGCCAGCAGTGAGTCGGGGCCAGGGGACGAGCAGTACTTC. This sequence encodes CASSESGPGDEQYF.

The chain uses TRBV19 and TRBJ2-7, with TRBD1 as a possible D gene (6 bases). The V gene's germline CDR1 is LNHDA and CDR2 SQIVND (reference sequence). Trimming took off 3 bases at V and 5 bases at J, with 11 bases between the two ends. The CDR3 has 13 amino acids. The chain's CDR3 is CASSMEQGNEQYF. In nucleotides, the CDR3 is TGTGCCAGTAGTATGGAACAGGGAAACGAGCAGTACTTC.

This chain joins TRBV5-4 and TRBJ1-1; a weak D match, TRBD1 (5 bases). Germline CDR1 SGHNT, CDR2 YYREEE (reference sequence). V dropped 4 bases and J dropped 5 bases, with 15 bases sitting between them. The CDR3 is made up of 14 amino acids. The CDR3: CASSPPGGRTEAFF. The CDR3 coding sequence is TGTGCCAGCAGCCCTCCGGGGGGTCGTACTGAAGCTTTCTTT.

The gene calls are TRBV27 and TRBJ2-6, with D tentatively TRBD1 (6 bases). Germline V CDR1 and CDR2: MNHEY, SMNVEV (reference sequence). V was clipped by 3 bases and J by 0 bases, with 12 bases between them. This CDR3 comprises 17 residues. The CDR3 is CASSLGHTGSGANVLTF. For the CDR3, the DNA is TGTGCCAGCAGTTTGGGACACACAGGCTCTGGGGCCAACGTCCTGACTTTC.

DNA for the CDR3: TGTGCCAGCAGTCCTAATTGGGACAATGAGCAGTTCTTC. It is translated as CASSPNWDNEQFF. The chain recombines TRBV28 with TRBJ2-1; the D is unclear. Germline V lookup: CDR1 MDHEN, CDR2 SYDVKM. The length of the CDR3 is 13 residues. V gave up 5 bases and J gave up 5 bases, with 10 bases separating them. Based on the CDR3 plus reference TRBV28 and TRBJ2-1, the full variable domain is DVKVTQSSRYLVKRTGEKVFLECVQDMDHENMFWYRQDPGLGLRLIYFSYDVKMKEKGDIPEGYSVSREKKERFSLILESASTNQTSMYLCASSPNWDNEQFFGPGTRLTVL.

This chain joins TRBV2 and TRBJ2-7; TRBD1 matches 7 bases. Unmatched junction bases numbered 13, after V lost 0 bases and J lost 2 bases. Germline V gene data show CDR1 as SNHLY and CDR2 as FYNNEI. The CDR3 length is 18 residues. The CDR3 spells CASSEAFRIGGLAYEQYF. The CDR3 DNA reads TGTGCCAGCAGTGAAGCTTTCCGGATAGGGGGCTTAGCCTACGAGCAGTACTTC.

Only one count was recorded for this clone. The chain combines TRBV9 with TRBJ1-2; 9 nucleotides match TRBD1. J was trimmed by 0 bases and V by 0 bases; bases with no gene match: 3. The germline V gene encodes CDR1 SGDLS and CDR2 YYNGEE. This CDR3 contains 16 residues. CDR3 nucleotide sequence: TGTGCCAGCAGCGTAGGAGGACAGGGGACTAACTATGGCTACACCTTC. It encodes CASSVGGQGTNYGYTF. Full variable domain (outside the CDR3, taken from reference TRBV9 and TRBJ1-2): DSGVTQTPKHLITATGQRVTLRCSPRSGDLSVYWYQQSLDQGLQFLIQYYNGEERAKGNILERFSAQQFPDLHSELNLSSLELGDSALYFCASSVGGQGTNYGYTFGSGTRLTVV.